Here is one TCR beta chain with its context. Its antigen remains unidentified. This CDR3 spans 15 amino acids. In germline, CDR1 is MDHEN, CDR2 SYDVKM. Unmatched junction bases numbered 7, after V lost 6 bases and J lost 2 bases. The data were obtained in a study of graft-versus-host responses after intestinal transplantation. Study details: Recipients had multivisceral, liver-intestinal, or isolated intestinal transplants.

Data came from immunoSEQ multiplex PCR; TCRdb stores just in-frame clones and leaves some out. The sample holds 84,000 or so clones, around 87% seen once. The specimen comprised unstimulated CD8+ T cells sorted from spleen or lymph node cells, sampled before transplant. This receptor was taken from a human donor who was the organ donor for an intestinal transplant. The chain employs TRBV28 and TRBJ2-7; 10 positions match TRBD1. CDR3 nucleotide sequence: TGTGCCAGCAGCCCAGGACAGGGGGGAGCCTACGAGCAGTACTTC. This sequence encodes CASSPGQGGAYEQYF.